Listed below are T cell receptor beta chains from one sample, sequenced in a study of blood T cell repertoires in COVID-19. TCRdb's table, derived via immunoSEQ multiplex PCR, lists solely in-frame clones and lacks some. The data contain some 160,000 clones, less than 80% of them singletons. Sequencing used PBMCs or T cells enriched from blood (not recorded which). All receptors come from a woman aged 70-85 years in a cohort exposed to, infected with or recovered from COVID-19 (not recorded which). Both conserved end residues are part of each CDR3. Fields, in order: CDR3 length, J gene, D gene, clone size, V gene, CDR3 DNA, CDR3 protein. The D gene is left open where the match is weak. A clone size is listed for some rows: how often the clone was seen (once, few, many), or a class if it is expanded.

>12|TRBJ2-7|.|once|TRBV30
TGTGCCTGGAGTAGGGGCTCCTACGAGCAGTACTTC
CAWSRGSYEQYF
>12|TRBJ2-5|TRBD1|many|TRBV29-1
TGCAGCGTTGCGACAGGGGTCGAGACCCAGTACTTC
CSVATGVETQYF
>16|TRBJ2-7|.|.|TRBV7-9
TGTGCCAGCAGCTCGCGGACAGTCGGGGAGCTTGACGAGCAGTACTTC
CASSSRTVGELDEQYF
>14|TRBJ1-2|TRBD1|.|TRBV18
TGTGCCAGCTCACTGGACAGGGAGGGCTATGGCTACACCTTC
CASSLDREGYGYTF
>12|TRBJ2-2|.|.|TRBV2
TGTGCCAGCAGTCTCCTAACCGGGGAGCTGTTTTTT
CASSLLTGELFF
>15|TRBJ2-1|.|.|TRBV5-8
TGTGCCAGCAGCTTGGGTGCCAGCTCCTACAATGAGCAGTTCTTC
CASSLGASSYNEQFF
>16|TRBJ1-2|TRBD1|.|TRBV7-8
TGTGCCAGCAGCCCCTGGGGACAGGACACTAACTATGGCTACACCTTC
CASSPWGQDTNYGYTF
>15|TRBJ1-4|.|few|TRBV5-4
TGTGCCAGCAGCTTGGGAGCCACAACTAATGAAAAACTGTTTTTT
CASSLGATTNEKLFF
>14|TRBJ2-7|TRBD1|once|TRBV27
TGTGCCAGCAGTAAACAGGGGATTACCTACGAGCAGTACTTC
CASSKQGITYEQYF
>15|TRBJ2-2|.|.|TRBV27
TGTGCCAGCAGTTTCGGTGGACAGCTCACCGGGGAGCTGTTTTTT
CASSFGGQLTGELFF
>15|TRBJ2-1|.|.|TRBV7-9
TGTGCCAGCAGCCGTAGCGGTGACTCCTACAATGAGCAGTTCTTC
CASSRSGDSYNEQFF
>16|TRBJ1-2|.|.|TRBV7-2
TGTGCCAGCAGCTTAGCCGCAGGGGCGACCAACTATGGCTACACCTTC
CASSLAAGATNYGYTF
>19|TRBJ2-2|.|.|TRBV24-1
TGTGCCACCGAGCGGGTATGGTCCCGACAGGGTAGAAGGACCGGGGAGCTGTTTTTT
CATERVWSRQGRRTGELFF
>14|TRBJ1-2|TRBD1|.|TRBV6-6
TGTGCCAGCAGAGACCGGGACAGGGACTATGGCTACACCTTC
CASRDRDRDYGYTF
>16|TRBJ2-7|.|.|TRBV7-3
TGTGCCAGCAGCCCTACGAGAGGGAAGACCTCCTACGAGCAGTACTTC
CASSPTRGKTSYEQYF
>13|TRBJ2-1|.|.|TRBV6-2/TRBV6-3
TGTGCCAGCAGTTATGGCAGGGAGGATGAGCAGTTCTTC
CASSYGREDEQFF
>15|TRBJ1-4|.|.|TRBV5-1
TGCGCCAGCAGCTTGGTGGGGGACTCGGGTGAAAAACTGTTTTTT
CASSLVGDSGEKLFF
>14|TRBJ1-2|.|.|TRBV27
TGTGCCAGCAGAAGGACGGGGGAGAGATATGGCTACACCTTC
CASRRTGERYGYTF
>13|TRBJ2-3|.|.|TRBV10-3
TGTGCCATCAGTGAGTCGGGGCCAGATACGCAGTATTTT
CAISESGPDTQYF
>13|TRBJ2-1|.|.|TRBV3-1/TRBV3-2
TGTGCCAGCAGCCAAGTGTCTGGGGAGAGGCAGTTCTTC
CASSQVSGERQFF
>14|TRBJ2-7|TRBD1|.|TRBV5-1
TGCGCCAGCAGCTTGTCACAGGGGGCGCTCGAGCAGTACTTC
CASSLSQGALEQYF
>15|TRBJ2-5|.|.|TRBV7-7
TGTGCTAGCAGCTTAGGTTTAGGGGACCAAGAGACCCAGTACTTC
CASSLGLGDQETQYF
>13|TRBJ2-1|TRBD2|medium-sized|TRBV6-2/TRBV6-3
TGTGCCAGCAGTTACCTAGCGGTCAGAGAGCAGTTCTTC
CASSYLAVREQFF
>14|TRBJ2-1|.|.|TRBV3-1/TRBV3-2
TGTGCCAGCAGCCTTACAACTAGCTTCCATGAGCAGTTCTTC
CASSLTTSFHEQFF
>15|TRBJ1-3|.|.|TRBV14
TGTGCCAGCAGCCAAGATCAGGGATATGGAAACACCATATATTTT
CASSQDQGYGNTIYF
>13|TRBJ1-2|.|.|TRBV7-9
TGTGCCAGCAGCATCCAACCGGGGTCTGGCTACACCTTC
CASSIQPGSGYTF
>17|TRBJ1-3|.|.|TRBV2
TGTGCCAGCAGTGAAGACGGGGCGGGGCTCTCTGGAAACACCATATATTTT
CASSEDGAGLSGNTIYF
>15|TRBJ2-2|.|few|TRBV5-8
TGTGCCAGCAGCCCCAGGGGTTGGGGTACCGGGGAGCTGTTTTTT
CASSPRGWGTGELFF
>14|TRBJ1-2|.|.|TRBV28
TGTGCCAGCAGTCGCCCCGGGAGGGGCTATGGCTACACCTTC
CASSRPGRGYGYTF